The rows below give T cell receptor beta chains drawn from one sample of a study of patients and donors after allogeneic stem cell transplantation. TCRdb reanalysed the RT-PCR reads using MiXCR and keeps one entry per CDR3 protein. The data hold about 1,600 distinct CDR3 sequences, with around a sixth observed a single time. Sequenced material: blood, either unsorted or a sorted T cell fraction (not recorded which). These receptors were taken from a human donor who was either an allogeneic HSCT recipient or a stem cell or donor lymphocyte infusion donor (not recorded which). It is not recorded whose cells these are; they may come from a transplant donor. Both conserved end residues are part of each CDR3. Fields, in order: clone size, D gene, J gene, V gene, CDR3 DNA, CDR3 protein. D genes are given only for firm matches. The size entry is marked missing in some rows and otherwise reads once, few, many or a size class.

>many|NA|TRBJ2-1|TRBV20-1
TGCAGTGCGCCCGGGCGCAATGAGCAGTTCTTC
CSAPGRNEQFF
>medium-sized|NA|TRBJ2-7|TRBV11-2
TGTGCCAGCAGCTTCCCTCCAGAGGGCGCCTCCTACGAGCAGTACTTC
CASSFPPEGASYEQYF
>large|NA|TRBJ1-2|TRBV7-9
TGTGCCAGCAGCCAGCAGCTTACGGTGGGGGGCCCCTATGGCTACACCTTC
CASSQQLTVGGPYGYTF
>NA|NA|TRBJ2-3|TRBV10-3
TGTGCCATCAGCCCTAGCACAGATACGCAGTATTTT
CAISPSTDTQYF
>many|NA|TRBJ1-6|TRBV27
TGTGCCAGCAGTAGCCACAAGGGCCCTTTAAATTCACCCCTCCACTTT
CASSSHKGPLNSPLHF
>medium-sized|NA|TRBJ1-1|TRBV7-9
TGTGCCAGCAGCTTAGCCAGGAACACTGAAGCTTTCTTT
CASSLARNTEAFF
>many|NA|TRBJ1-2|TRBV20-1
TGCAGTGCTAGATCCGGGGACCGTAACTATGGCTACACCTTC
CSARSGDRNYGYTF
>medium-sized|NA|TRBJ2-1|TRBV4-1
TGCGCCAGCAGCCAAGGAAACAACGGAAAGTTCTTC
CASSQGNNGKFF
>medium-sized|NA|TRBJ1-4|TRBV7-9
TGTGCCAGCAGCTCCTCAGGGGCCGGGAAAAATGAAAAACTGTTTTTT
CASSSSGAGKNEKLFF
>few|NA|TRBJ2-2|TRBV4-1
TGCGCCAGCAGCCGAAACACCGGGGAGCTGTTTTTT
CASSRNTGELFF
>many|TRBD1|TRBJ1-5|TRBV4-1
TGCGCCAGCAGCCAACCACCGGGACAGGGCTACAATCAGCCCCAGCATTTT
CASSQPPGQGYNQPQHF
>few|NA|TRBJ1-1|TRBV18
TGTGCCAGCTCACCGGGCCAAATGAGGGATGCCACTGAAGCTTTCTTT
CASSPGQMRDATEAFF
>medium-sized|NA|TRBJ2-6|TRBV9
TGTGCCAGCAGCGTAGGTGGGGCCAACGTCCTGACTTTC
CASSVGGANVLTF
>many|NA|TRBJ2-7|TRBV20-1
TGCAGTGCTAGAGATCGTGAGATGGGCTACGAGCAGTACTTC
CSARDREMGYEQYF
>NA|TRBD2|TRBJ2-7|TRBV24-1
TGTGCCACCAGTGATTCGGCCGGGACTAGCGGGTCCTACGAGCAGTACTTC
CATSDSAGTSGSYEQYF
>NA|TRBD1|TRBJ1-5|TRBV12-3/TRBV12-4
TGTGCCAGCAGTTTTGCGCGGAGGACAGGGGGCCCGAGGTGGAATCAGCCCCAGCATTTT
CASSFARRTGGPRWNQPQHF
>few|TRBD1|TRBJ2-4|TRBV27
TGTGCCAGCAGTTTAGGGGACAGAATAGCCAAAAACATTCAGTACTTC
CASSLGDRIAKNIQYF
>many|NA|TRBJ1-1|TRBV5-4
TGTGCCAGCAGCTCCCGTACCGGGTACGGCACTGAAGCTTTCTTT
CASSSRTGYGTEAFF
>NA|NA|TRBJ2-2|TRBV30
TGTGCCTGGAGTGCTCGGGGGGAGCTGTTTTTT
CAWSARGELFF
>medium-sized|TRBD1|TRBJ1-2|TRBV5-4
TGTGCCAGCAGCCTGTTACTGACCCAGACAGGGGATGGCTACACCTTC
CASSLLLTQTGDGYTF
>many|NA|TRBJ2-3|TRBV15
TGTGCCACCAGCAGAGATCCGACGGGAGTCTCAGATACGCAGTATTTT
CATSRDPTGVSDTQYF
>NA|TRBD2|TRBJ2-1|TRBV7-9
TGTGCCAGCAGCTTAGCAACTAGCGGGCTAAATGAGCAGTTCTTC
CASSLATSGLNEQFF
>many|NA|TRBJ2-2|TRBV27
TGTGCCAGCAGTTTCGCCGGGGAGCTGTTTTTT
CASSFAGELFF
>NA|TRBD2|TRBJ2-1|TRBV11-2
TGTGCCAGCAGCTTCCCCACTCTGACTAGCAGAGGCTCGGATGAGCAGTTCTTC
CASSFPTLTSRGSDEQFF
>NA|NA|TRBJ2-7|TRBV4-1
TGCGCCAGCAGCCAGATGACAGGCTCCTACGAGCAGTACTTC
CASSQMTGSYEQYF
>many|NA|TRBJ2-7|TRBV11-2
TGTGCCAGCAGCCTTGCGCGCGAGCAGTACTTC
CASSLAREQYF
>few|NA|TRBJ2-3|TRBV7-9
TGTGCCAGCAGCCGCCGCAGGGTGGAGGCTAGAGGTACGCAGTATTTT
CASSRRRVEARGTQYF
>NA|TRBD1|TRBJ1-2|TRBV9
TGTGCCAGCAGCGCCACATCAGGACAGGGTATCTATGGCTACACCTTC
CASSATSGQGIYGYTF
>few|NA|TRBJ2-3|TRBV12-3/TRBV12-4
TGTGCCAGCAGTTTAGCGCAGGGCTTAGAGACGCAGTATTTT
CASSLAQGLETQYF
>many|NA|TRBJ1-2|TRBV6-2/TRBV6-3
TGTGCCAGCAGTTACAGAGCTAACTATGGCTACACCTTC
CASSYRANYGYTF
>NA|NA|TRBJ2-7|TRBV4-1
TGCGCCAGCAGCCAAGCGGCAGAGAGCTCCTACGAGCAGTACTTC
CASSQAAESSYEQYF
>NA|NA|TRBJ2-1|TRBV20-1
TGCAGTGCCTATAGGATCGACGAGCAGTTCTTC
CSAYRIDEQFF
>NA|NA|TRBJ1-1|TRBV12-3/TRBV12-4
TGTGCCAGCAGTTTAGACAGGCAGGTGAACACTGAAGCTTTCTTT
CASSLDRQVNTEAFF
>many|NA|TRBJ1-5|TRBV4-3
TGCGCCAGCAGCCAAGATCGGTTGAGGGGGAGTTTGGATAGCAATCAGCCCCAGCATTTT
CASSQDRLRGSLDSNQPQHF
>medium-sized|NA|TRBJ2-5|TRBV6-2/TRBV6-3
TGTGCCAGCAGTTACGGTTGGCAAGAGACCCAGTACTTC
CASSYGWQETQYF
>NA|NA|TRBJ2-5|TRBV6-6
TGTGCCAGCAGTTACGGGGCTGGAAGGACTCAAGAGACCCAGTACTTC
CASSYGAGRTQETQYF
>many|NA|TRBJ1-2|TRBV20-1
TGCAGTGCGCAACAGGGTAATAGGCTAGGCTACACCTTC
CSAQQGNRLGYTF
>many|TRBD2|TRBJ2-1|TRBV5-1
TGCGCCAGCAGTGAGACTAGCGGGACCTACAATGAGCAGTTCTTC
CASSETSGTYNEQFF
>few|NA|TRBJ2-7|TRBV6-5
TGTGCCAGCAGTTACGGAACAGAGGCCTACGAGCAGTACTTC
CASSYGTEAYEQYF